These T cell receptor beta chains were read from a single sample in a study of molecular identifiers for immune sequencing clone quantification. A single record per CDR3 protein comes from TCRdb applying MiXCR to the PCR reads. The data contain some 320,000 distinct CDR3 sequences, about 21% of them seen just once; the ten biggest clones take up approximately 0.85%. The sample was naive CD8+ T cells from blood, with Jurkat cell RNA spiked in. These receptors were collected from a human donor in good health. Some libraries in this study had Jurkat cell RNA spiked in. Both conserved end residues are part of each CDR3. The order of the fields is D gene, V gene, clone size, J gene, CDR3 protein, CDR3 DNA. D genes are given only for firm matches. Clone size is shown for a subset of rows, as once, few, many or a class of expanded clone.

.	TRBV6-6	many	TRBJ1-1	CASSLTIRETGIGTEAFF	TGTGCCAGCAGTTTAACGATACGTGAAACAGGGATTGGCACTGAAGCTTTCTTT
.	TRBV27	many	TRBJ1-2	CASSLGVGANYGYTF	TGTGCCAGCAGTTTAGGTGTAGGGGCTAACTATGGCTACACCTTC
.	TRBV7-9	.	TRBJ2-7	CAITPLGLGPYEQYF	TGTGCCATCACCCCATTGGGGCTCGGGCCCTACGAGCAGTACTTC
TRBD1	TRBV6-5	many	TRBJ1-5	CASSLGQAWQPQHF	TGTGCCAGCAGTTTGGGACAGGCGTGGCAGCCCCAGCATTTT
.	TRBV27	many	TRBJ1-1	CASSGTIRSFEAFF	TGTGCCAGCAGTGGGACAATTCGCTCTTTTGAAGCTTTCTTT
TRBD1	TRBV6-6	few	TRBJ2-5	CASSPPHPGQGVEETQYF	TGTGCCAGCAGTCCGCCCCACCCGGGACAGGGGGTGGAAGAGACCCAGTACTTC
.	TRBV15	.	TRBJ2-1	CATSRYTGIVRQFF	TGTGCCACCAGCAGATACACAGGAATTGTAAGGCAGTTCTTC
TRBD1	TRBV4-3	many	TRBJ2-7	CASSQGTGSEQYF	TGCGCCAGCAGCCAAGGGACAGGGAGCGAGCAGTACTTC
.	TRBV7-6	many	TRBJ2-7	CASSVSLSYEQYF	TGTGCCAGCAGCGTGTCTCTCTCCTACGAGCAGTACTTC
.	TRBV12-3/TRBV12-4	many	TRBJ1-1	CASKPLENTEAFF	TGTGCCAGCAAGCCTCTGGAGAACACTGAAGCTTTCTTT
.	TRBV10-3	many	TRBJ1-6	CAISDVNRLDSPLHF	TGTGCCATCAGTGACGTCAACCGGCTGGATTCACCCCTCCACTTT
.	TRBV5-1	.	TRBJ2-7	CASSLPQEYYEQYF	TGCGCCAGCAGCTTGCCTCAGGAGTACTACGAGCAGTACTTC
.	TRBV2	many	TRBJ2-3	CASSGTTDTQYF	TGTGCCAGCAGTGGGACCACAGATACGCAGTATTTT
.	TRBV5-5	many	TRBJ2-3	CASSLASWRSSTDTQYF	TGTGCCAGCAGCTTGGCTTCCTGGCGGTCTAGCACAGATACGCAGTATTTT
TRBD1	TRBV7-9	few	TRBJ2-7	CASSSIQGANEQYF	TGTGCCAGCAGCTCAATACAGGGGGCTAACGAGCAGTACTTC
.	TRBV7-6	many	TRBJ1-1	CASSLNQRGAYTEAFF	TGTGCCAGCAGCTTAAACCAACGAGGGGCGTACACTGAAGCTTTCTTT
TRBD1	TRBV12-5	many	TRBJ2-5	CASASPLEGQGAETQYF	TGTGCTAGTGCCTCACCCCTGGAAGGACAGGGGGCGGAGACCCAGTACTTC
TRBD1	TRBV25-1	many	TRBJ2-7	CASSDPDRGYEQYF	TGTGCCAGCAGTGACCCGGACAGGGGCTACGAGCAGTACTTC
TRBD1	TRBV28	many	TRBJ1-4	CASSQDRGLEKLFF	TGTGCCAGCAGTCAGGACAGGGGTCTGGAAAAACTGTTTTTT
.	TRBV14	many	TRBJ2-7	CASSQEGSYEQYF	TGTGCCAGCAGCCAAGAAGGCAGCTACGAGCAGTACTTC
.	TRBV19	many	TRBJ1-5	CASSTPGQQPQHF	TGTGCCAGTAGTACCCCGGGACAACAGCCCCAGCATTTT
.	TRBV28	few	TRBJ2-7	CASSFGYVQYF	TGTGCCAGCAGTTTCGGGTACGTGCAGTACTTC
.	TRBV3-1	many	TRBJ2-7	CASSQAGDGVEQYF	TGTGCCAGCAGCCAAGCCGGGGATGGGGTCGAGCAGTACTTC
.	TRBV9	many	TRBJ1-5	CASSPGVAAQPQHF	TGTGCCAGCAGCCCTGGGGTTGCGGCTCAGCCCCAGCATTTT
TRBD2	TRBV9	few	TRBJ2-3	CTSSVGLAETDTQYF	TGTACCAGCAGCGTAGGACTAGCGGAGACAGATACGCAGTATTTT
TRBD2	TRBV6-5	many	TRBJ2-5	CASSRTSGSGETQYF	TGTGCCAGCAGTCGGACTAGCGGGAGCGGCGAGACCCAGTACTTC
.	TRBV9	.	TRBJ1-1	CASSVGGNTEASF	TGTGCCAGCAGCGTAGGCGGGAACACTGAAGCTTCCTTT
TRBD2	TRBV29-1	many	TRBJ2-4	CSVVAGVAKNIQYF	TGCAGCGTTGTGGCGGGAGTAGCCAAAAACATTCAGTACTTC
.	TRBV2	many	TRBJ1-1	CARDRAPNTEAFF	TGTGCCAGGGACCGGGCCCCGAACACTGAAGCTTTCTTT
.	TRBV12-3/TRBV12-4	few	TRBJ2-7	CAGSLVRTRVSYEQYF	TGTGCCGGCAGTTTAGTAAGGACAAGAGTCTCCTACGAGCAGTACTTC
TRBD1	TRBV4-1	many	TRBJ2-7	CASSQEGQGSYEQYF	TGCGCCAGCAGCCAAGAGGGACAGGGCTCCTACGAGCAGTACTTC
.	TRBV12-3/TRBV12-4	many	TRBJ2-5	CASSKDSRAQYF	TGTGCCAGCAGTAAGGACAGCCGGGCCCAGTACTTC
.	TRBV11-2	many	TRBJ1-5	CASSSITGGDQPQHF	TGTGCCAGCAGCTCCATCACGGGGGGGGATCAGCCCCAGCATTTT
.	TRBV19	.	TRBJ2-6	CASKIGANVLTF	TGTGCCAGTAAGATTGGGGCCAACGTCCTGACTTTC
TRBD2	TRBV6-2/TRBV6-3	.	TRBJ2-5	CASSLGLAGQETQCF	TGTGCCAGCAGTCTGGGCCTAGCGGGACAAGAGACCCAGTGCTTC